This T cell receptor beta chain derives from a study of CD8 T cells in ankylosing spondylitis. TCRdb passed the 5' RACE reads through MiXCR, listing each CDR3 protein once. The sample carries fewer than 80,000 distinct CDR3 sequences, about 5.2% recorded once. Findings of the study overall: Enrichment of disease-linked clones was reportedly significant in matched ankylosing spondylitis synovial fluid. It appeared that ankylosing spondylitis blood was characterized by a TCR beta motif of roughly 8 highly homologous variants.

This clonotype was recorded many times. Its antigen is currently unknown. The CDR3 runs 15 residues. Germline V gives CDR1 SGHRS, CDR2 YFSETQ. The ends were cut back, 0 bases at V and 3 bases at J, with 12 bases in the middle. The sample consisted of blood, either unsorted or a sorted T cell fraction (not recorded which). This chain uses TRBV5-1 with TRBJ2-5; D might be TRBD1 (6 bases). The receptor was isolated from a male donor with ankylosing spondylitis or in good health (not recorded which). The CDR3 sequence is CASSLARGLKETQYF. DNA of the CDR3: TGCGCCAGCAGCTTGGCCAGGGGATTAAAAGAGACCCAGTACTTC.